The 6 T cell receptor beta chains reported below all come from one sample, sequenced in a study of T cells in Graves' hyperthyroidism and ophthalmopathy. The TCR beta CDR3 regions underwent amplification using RNA transcripts as the source. An initial round of RT-PCR targeting the TCR CDR3 relied on the HTBI primer set. TCRdb reprocessed the multiplex PCR reads with MiXCR, giving one entry per CDR3 protein. The sample yields some 50,000 distinct CDR3 sequences, under 50% seen once. Material for sequencing was blood. These receptors were obtained from a woman aged 50 to 60 with Graves' ophthalmopathy.

The CDR3 DNA is TGCACCTCGGCAGGGAACCGTGAGCAGTTCTTC. It codes for CTSAGNREQFF. This chain joins TRBV29-1 and TRBJ2-1; D perhaps matches TRBD1 (5 bases). Germline V gene sequence: CDR1 SQVTM, CDR2 ANQGSEA. This CDR3 spans 11 amino acids.

The chain combines TRBV2 with TRBJ2-1; 10 bases are shared with TRBD2. CDR1 and CDR2 (germline): SNHLY, FYNNEI. This CDR3 has 15 amino acids. V lost 2 bases to trimming and J lost 6 bases; unmatched junction nucleotides: 4. In DNA form, the CDR3 reads TGTGCCAGCAGTGAAACCGGACTAGCGGTCAATGAGCAGTTCTTC. It specifies CASSETGLAVNEQFF.

This clonotype came up many times. The genes are TRBV19 and TRBJ2-3, with 7 positions matching TRBD1. In germline, CDR1 is LNHDA, CDR2 SQIVND (reference sequence). V shed 6 bases, J shed 4 bases, and the junction held 4 bases outside the gene matches. The CDR3 sequence is 13 residues long. The DNA for the CDR3 is TGTGCCAGTAGCAGTACAGGGGCAGATACGCAGTATTTT. Translated: CASSSTGADTQYF.

This clonotype was detected many times. The chain recombines TRBV12-3 or TRBV12-4 with TRBJ1-5; D uncertain. V lost 2 bases and J lost 1, with 6 bases in between. The CDR3 extends over 14 amino acids. The CDR3 region has the DNA TGTGCCAGCAGTTTACAAGCGAGCAATCAGCCCCAGCATTTT. Translation gives CASSLQASNQPQHF.

A single count supports this clonotype. Lacking the conserved final phenylalanine or tryptophan, this CDR3 likely reflects a read error. The V call is TRBV20-1, the J call TRBJ2-5; TRBD2 matches 7 bases. Gene TRBJ2-1 matches the end of the DNA better, so the J call may be wrong. In germline, CDR1 is DFQATT, CDR2 SNEGSKA (reference sequence). There are 14 residues in the CDR3. The CDR3 DNA is TGCAGTGCTCGCCAGCGGGGCCTCTACAAGGAGCAGTTCTGC. Encoded protein: CSARQRGLYKEQFC.

This clonotype has more than one count but fewer than ten. V usage is TRBV28 and J usage is TRBJ2-3; D gene uncertain. Germline CDR1 MDHEN, CDR2 SYDVKM. The length of the CDR3 is 16 residues. The V end was cut by 5 bases, the J end by 0 bases, with 15 bases between. The CDR3 is CASSSRTGISTDTQYF. In DNA, the CDR3 is TGTGCCAGCAGTAGTCGGACGGGCATTAGCACAGATACGCAGTATTTT.